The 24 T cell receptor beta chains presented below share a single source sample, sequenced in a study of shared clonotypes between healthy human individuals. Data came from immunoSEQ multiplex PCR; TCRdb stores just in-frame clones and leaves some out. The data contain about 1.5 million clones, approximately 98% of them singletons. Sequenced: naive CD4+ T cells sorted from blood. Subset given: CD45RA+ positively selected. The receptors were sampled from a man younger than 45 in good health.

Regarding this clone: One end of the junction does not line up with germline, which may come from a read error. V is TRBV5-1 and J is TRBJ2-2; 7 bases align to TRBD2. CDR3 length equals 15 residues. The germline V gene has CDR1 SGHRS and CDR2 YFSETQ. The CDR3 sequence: CASRTAGDWTGELFF. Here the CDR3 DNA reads TGCGCCAGCAGAACCGCGGGGGATTGGACCGGGGAGTTGTTTTTT.

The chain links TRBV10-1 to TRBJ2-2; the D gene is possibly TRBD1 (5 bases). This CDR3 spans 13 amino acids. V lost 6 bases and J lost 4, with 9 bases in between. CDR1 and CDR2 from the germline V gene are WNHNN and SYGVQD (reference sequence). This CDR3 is CASSSRVTGELFF. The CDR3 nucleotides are TGCGCCAGCAGCTCCAGGGTCACCGGGGAGCTGTTTTTT.

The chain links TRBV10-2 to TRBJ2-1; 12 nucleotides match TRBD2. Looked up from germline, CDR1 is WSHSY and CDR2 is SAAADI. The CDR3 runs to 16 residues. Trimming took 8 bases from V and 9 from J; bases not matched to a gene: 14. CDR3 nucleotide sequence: TGCGCCAGCGGGGGTGATAGACTAGCGGGAGTAAGTGAGCAGTTCTTC. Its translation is CASGGDRLAGVSEQFF.

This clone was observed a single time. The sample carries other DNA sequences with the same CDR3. The DNA of the CDR3 is TGTGCCAGCAGTGATCGGGGAGGAGGAGAGACCCAGTACTTC. Translation gives CASSDRGGGETQYF. The V call is TRBV2, the J call TRBJ2-5; weak D call: TRBD2 (6 bases). Germline V gene data show CDR1 as SNHLY and CDR2 as FYNNEI. The CDR3 consists of 14 residues. V lost 3 bases to trimming and J lost 4 bases, with 12 bases between them. Full variable domain (missing parts from reference TRBV2 and TRBJ2-5): EPEVTQTPSHQVTQMGQEVILRCVPISNHLYFYWYRQILGQKVEFLVSFYNNEISEKSEIFDDQFSVERPDGSNFTLKIRSTKLEDSAMYFCASSDRGGGETQYFGPGTRLLVL.

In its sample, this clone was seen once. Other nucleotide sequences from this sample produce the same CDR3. The CDR3: CASSSGQGNTEAFF. As DNA, the CDR3 is TGCGCCAGCAGCTCCGGACAGGGAAACACTGAAGCTTTCTTT. The chain is built from TRBV5-1 and TRBJ1-1; the match to TRBD1 covers 8 bases. The CDR3 spans 14 residues. In germline, CDR1 is SGHRS, CDR2 YFSETQ. Trimming at V came to 3 bases and at J to 2 bases, leaving 3 bases not matched to a gene. Full variable domain (outside the CDR3, taken from reference TRBV5-1 and TRBJ1-1): KAGVTQTPRYLIKTRGQQVTLSCSPISGHRSVSWYQQTPGQGLQFLFEYFSETQRNKGNFPGRFSGRQFSNSRSEMNVSTLELGDSALYLCASSSGQGNTEAFFGQGTRLTVV.

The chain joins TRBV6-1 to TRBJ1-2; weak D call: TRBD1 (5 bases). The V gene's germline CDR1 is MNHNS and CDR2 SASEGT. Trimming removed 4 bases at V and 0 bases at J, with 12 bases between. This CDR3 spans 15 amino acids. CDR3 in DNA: TGTGCCAGCAGTGGACAGTCCCTAGCTAACTATGGCTACACCTTC. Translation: CASSGQSLANYGYTF.

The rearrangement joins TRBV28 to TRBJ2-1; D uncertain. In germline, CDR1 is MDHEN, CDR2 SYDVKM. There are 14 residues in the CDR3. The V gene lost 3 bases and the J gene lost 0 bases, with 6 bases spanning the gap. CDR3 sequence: CASSFDSSYNEQFF. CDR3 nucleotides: TGTGCCAGCAGTTTCGATAGCTCCTACAATGAGCAGTTCTTC.

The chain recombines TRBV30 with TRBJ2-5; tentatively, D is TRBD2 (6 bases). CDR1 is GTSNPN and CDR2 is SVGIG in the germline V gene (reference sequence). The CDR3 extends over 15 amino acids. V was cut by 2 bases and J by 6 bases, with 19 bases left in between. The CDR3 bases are TGTGCCTGGAGTCCCCTCGCGGGACTGGGGAAGACCCAGTACTTC. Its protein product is CAWSPLAGLGKTQYF.

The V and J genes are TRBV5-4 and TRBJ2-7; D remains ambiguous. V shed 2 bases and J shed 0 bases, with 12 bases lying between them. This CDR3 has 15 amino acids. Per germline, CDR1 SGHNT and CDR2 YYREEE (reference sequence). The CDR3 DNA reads TGTGCCAGCAGCTTCTCGACGGGCGGCTCCTACGAGCAGTACTTC. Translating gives CASSFSTGGSYEQYF.

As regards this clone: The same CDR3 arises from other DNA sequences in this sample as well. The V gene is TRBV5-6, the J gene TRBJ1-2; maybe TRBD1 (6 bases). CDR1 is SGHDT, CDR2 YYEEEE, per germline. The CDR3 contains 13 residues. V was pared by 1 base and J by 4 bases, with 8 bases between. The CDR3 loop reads CASSLQGPYGYTF. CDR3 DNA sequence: TGTGCCAGCAGCTTGCAGGGGCCCTATGGCTACACCTTC.

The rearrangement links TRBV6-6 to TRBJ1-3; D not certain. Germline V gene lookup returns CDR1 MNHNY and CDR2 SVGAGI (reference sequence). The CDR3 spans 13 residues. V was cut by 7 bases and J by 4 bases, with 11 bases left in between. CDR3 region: CASIPPTGNTIYF. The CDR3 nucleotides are TGTGCCAGCATCCCACCAACGGGAAACACCATATATTTT.

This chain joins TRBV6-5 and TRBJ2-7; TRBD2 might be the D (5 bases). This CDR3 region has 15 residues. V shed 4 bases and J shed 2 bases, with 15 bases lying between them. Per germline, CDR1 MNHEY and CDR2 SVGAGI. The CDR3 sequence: CASSSRTLSPYEQYF. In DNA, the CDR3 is TGTGCCAGCAGTTCCCGGACTCTTAGCCCCTACGAGCAGTACTTC.

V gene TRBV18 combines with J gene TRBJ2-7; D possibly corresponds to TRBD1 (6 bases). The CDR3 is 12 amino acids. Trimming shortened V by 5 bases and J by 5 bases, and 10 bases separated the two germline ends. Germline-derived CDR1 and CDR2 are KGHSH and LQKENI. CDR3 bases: TGTGCCAGCTCAACAGGGTTCGACGAGCAGTACTTC. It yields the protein CASSTGFDEQYF.

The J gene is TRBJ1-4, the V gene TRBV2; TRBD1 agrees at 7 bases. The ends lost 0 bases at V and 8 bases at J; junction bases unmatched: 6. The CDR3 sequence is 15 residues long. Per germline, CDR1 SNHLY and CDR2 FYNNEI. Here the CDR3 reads CASSEALQGEEKLFF. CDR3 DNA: TGTGCCAGCAGTGAAGCGTTGCAGGGGGAGGAAAAACTGTTTTTT.

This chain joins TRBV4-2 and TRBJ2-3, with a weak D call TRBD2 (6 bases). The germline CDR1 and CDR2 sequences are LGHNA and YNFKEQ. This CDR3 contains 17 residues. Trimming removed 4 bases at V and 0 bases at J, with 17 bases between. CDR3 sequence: CASSRPGLKASTDTQYF. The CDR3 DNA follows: TGTGCCAGCAGCCGACCTGGACTAAAAGCAAGCACAGATACGCAGTATTTT.

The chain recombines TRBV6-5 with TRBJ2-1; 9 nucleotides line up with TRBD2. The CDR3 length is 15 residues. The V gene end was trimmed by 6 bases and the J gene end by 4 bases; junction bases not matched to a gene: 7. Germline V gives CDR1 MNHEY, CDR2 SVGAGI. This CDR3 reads CASSRSGRSYNEQFF. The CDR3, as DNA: TGTGCCAGCAGCAGAAGCGGGAGGAGTTACAATGAGCAGTTCTTC.

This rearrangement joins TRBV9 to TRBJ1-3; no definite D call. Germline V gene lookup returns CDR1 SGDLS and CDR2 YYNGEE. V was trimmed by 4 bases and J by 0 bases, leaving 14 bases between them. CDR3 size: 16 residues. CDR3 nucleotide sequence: TGTGCCAGCAGCAACGGACCCACCACCTCTGGAAACACCATATATTTT. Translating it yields CASSNGPTTSGNTIYF.

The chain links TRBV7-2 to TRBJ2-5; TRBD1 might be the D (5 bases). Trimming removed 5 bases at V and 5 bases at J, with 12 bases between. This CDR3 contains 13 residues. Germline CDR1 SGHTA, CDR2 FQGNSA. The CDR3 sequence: CASSAPRGETQYF. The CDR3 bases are TGTGCCAGCAGCGCACCTAGGGGTGAGACCCAGTACTTC.

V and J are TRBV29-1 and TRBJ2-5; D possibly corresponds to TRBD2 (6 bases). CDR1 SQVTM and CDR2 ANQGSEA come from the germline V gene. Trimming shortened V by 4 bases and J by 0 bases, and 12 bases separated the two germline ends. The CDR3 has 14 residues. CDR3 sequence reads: CSVVKGLHQETQYF. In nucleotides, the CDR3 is TGCAGCGTTGTTAAGGGACTCCACCAAGAGACCCAGTACTTC.

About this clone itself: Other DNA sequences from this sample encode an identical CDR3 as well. This CDR3 reads CASSLRDTQYF. The DNA for the CDR3 is TGTGCCAGCAGCTTGAGAGATACGCAGTATTTT. The genes are TRBV5-4 and TRBJ2-3; D is uncertain. Trimming took 1 base from V and 5 from J, leaving 2 bases between them. Germline-derived CDR1 and CDR2 are SGHNT and YYREEE (reference sequence). The CDR3 spans 11 residues.

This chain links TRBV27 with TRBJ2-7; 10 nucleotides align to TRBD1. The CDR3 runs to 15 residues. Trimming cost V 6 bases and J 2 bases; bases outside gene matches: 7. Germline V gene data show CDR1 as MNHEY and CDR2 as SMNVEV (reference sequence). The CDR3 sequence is CASRRQGATTYEQYF. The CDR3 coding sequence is TGTGCCAGCAGACGACAGGGGGCCACGACCTACGAGCAGTACTTC.

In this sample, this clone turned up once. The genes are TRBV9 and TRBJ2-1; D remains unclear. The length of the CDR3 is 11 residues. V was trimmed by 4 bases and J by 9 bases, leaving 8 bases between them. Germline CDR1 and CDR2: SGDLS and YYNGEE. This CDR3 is CASSTGGEQFF. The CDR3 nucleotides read TGTGCCAGCAGCACGGGTGGTGAGCAGTTCTTC.

The CDR3, as DNA: TGTGCCAGCAGCTTAAGGGACGCCGGTGAGCAGTTCTTC. It codes for CASSLRDAGEQFF. The V call is TRBV11-2, the J call TRBJ2-1; D is possibly TRBD1 or TRBD2 (5 bases each). CDR1 SGHAT and CDR2 FQNNGV come from the germline V gene. V gave up 2 bases and J gave up 9 bases, with 11 bases separating them. The CDR3 is made up of 13 amino acids.

CDR3 coding DNA: TGTGCCAGCAGCCTCACGCCGGGACAGGGGGTACAGGAGCAGTTCTTC. As protein: CASSLTPGQGVQEQFF. V usage is TRBV14 and J usage is TRBJ2-1, with 11 bases aligning to TRBD1. The CDR3 contains 16 residues. CDR1 SGHDN and CDR2 FVKESK come from the germline V gene. V shed 4 bases, J shed 10 bases, and the junction held 12 bases outside the gene matches.